Below are 5 T cell receptor beta chains sequenced from a single sample in a study of blood T cell repertoires in COVID-19. The repertoire was sequenced with immunoSEQ multiplex PCR; TCRdb's copy has only in-frame clones and lacks some. The data hold roughly 140,000 clones, with 80% observed a single time. Source material: peripheral blood. These receptors were taken from a man aged 60 to 75 with active or convalescent COVID-19.

V usage is TRBV28 and J usage is TRBJ1-2; the D is unclear. In germline, CDR1 is MDHEN, CDR2 SYDVKM. The CDR3 runs to 13 residues. With 6 bases removed from V and 4 bases from J, the gap between germline ends came to 12 bases. The CDR3 DNA reads as TGTGCCAGCAGAGTGGGCGTTGTCTATGGCTACACCTTC. This encodes CASRVGVVYGYTF.

This clone was detected a few times. Written as DNA, the CDR3 is TGTGCCAGCAGCTTGGATGCGGGGGGGCTTGGGAATCAGCCCCAGCATTTT. It encodes CASSLDAGGLGNQPQHF. The chain joins TRBV5-6 to TRBJ1-5; TRBD1 might be the D (6 bases). Germline V gene data show CDR1 as SGHDT and CDR2 as YYEEEE. CDR3 length: 17 amino acids. The germline V and J ends were trimmed by 0 bases and 4 bases, with 17 bases remaining between them.

The DNA for the CDR3 is TGTGCCAGCAGCTTGGTTGGCGGGAGCGGCACAGATACGCAGTATTTT. Protein product: CASSLVGGSGTDTQYF. V usage is TRBV5-5 and J usage is TRBJ2-3, with TRBD2 matching over 7 bases. With 0 bases clipped from V and 1 base from J, the junction kept 5 bases outside the gene matches. CDR3 size: 16 residues. CDR1 SGHKS and CDR2 YYEKEE come from the germline V gene (reference sequence).

The CDR3 DNA sequence: TGTGCCAGCAGTTTACAGTTCGCGGGGGGAAACACCATATATTTT. This gives the protein CASSLQFAGGNTIYF. The chain employs TRBV28 and TRBJ1-3; D uncertain. V was pared by 2 bases and J by 4 bases, with 12 bases between. The CDR3 sequence is 15 residues long. Germline V gene data show CDR1 as MDHEN and CDR2 as SYDVKM.

The rearrangement uses TRBV24-1 and TRBJ2-1, with D tentatively TRBD2 (6 bases). CDR3 length: 18 residues. CDR1 and CDR2 from the germline V gene are KGHDR and SFDVKD. The V and J ends lost 4 bases and 0 bases respectively, with 18 bases between them. This CDR3 reads CATSDPSAVGGSYNEQFF. In nucleotides, the CDR3 is TGTGCCACCAGTGACCCCTCAGCGGTCGGGGGCTCCTACAATGAGCAGTTCTTC.